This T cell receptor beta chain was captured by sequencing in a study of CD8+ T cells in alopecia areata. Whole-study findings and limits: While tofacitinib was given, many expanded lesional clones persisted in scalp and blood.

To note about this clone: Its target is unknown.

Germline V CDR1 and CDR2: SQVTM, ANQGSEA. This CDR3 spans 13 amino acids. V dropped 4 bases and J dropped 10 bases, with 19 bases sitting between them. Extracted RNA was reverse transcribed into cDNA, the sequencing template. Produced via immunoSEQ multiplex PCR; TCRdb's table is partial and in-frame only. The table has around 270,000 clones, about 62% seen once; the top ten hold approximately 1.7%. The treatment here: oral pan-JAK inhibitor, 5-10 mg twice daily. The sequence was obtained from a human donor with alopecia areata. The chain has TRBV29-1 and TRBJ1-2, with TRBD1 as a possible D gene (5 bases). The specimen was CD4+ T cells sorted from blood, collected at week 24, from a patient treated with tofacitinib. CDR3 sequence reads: CSVGGILLSDYTF. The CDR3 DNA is TGCAGCGTTGGGGGGATCCTACTCTCTGACTACACCTTC.